What follows are 27 T cell receptor beta chains derived from one specimen sequenced in a study of blood T cell repertoires in COVID-19. Here immunoSEQ multiplex PCR was the method, and the copy in TCRdb shows in-frame clones only, minus some. The data hold tens of thousands of clones, with roughly 87% observed a single time. The sample taken for sequencing was peripheral blood. The receptors derive from a man between 60 and 70 years old with acute or convalescent COVID-19.

The rearrangement links TRBV23-1 to TRBJ2-3; 8 bases map to TRBD1. TRBV23-1 is noted as an ORF with a role that remains uncertain. Losses at the gene ends were 7 bases for V and 6 bases for J; bases not matched to a gene: 15. The CDR3 has 16 residues. This CDR3 is CASTGVRGRGRDTQYF. CDR3 bases: TGCGCCAGCACGGGAGTCAGGGGCAGGGGGCGGGATACGCAGTATTTT.

This clone has just one count. The rearrangement joins TRBV14 to TRBJ2-7; 12 bases are shared with TRBD2. Per the germline V gene, CDR1 is SGHDN and CDR2 is FVKESK. This CDR3 is 15 amino acids long. Trimming at V came to 4 bases and at J to 3 bases, leaving 4 bases not matched to a gene. CDR3 residues: CASSPTLAGGYEQYF. Here the CDR3 DNA reads TGTGCCAGCAGCCCAACACTAGCGGGGGGCTACGAGCAGTACTTC.

The gene calls are TRBV6-2 or TRBV6-3 and TRBJ2-3; 7 nucleotides line up with TRBD1. The V gene end was trimmed by 5 bases and the J gene end by 3 bases; junction bases not matched to a gene: 5. The CDR3 sequence is 14 residues long. Germline V gene sequence: CDR1 MNHEY, CDR2 SVGEGT. CDR3 residues: CASSGYRGTDTQYF. The CDR3 DNA is TGTGCCAGCAGTGGATACAGGGGAACAGATACGCAGTATTTT.

The chain carries TRBV11-2 and TRBJ2-1; 9 bases match TRBD1. The CDR3 totals 14 residues. Germline CDR1 is SGHAT and CDR2 is FQNNGV. V trimming: 5 bases; J trimming: 5 bases; junction bases outside the gene matches: 4. This chain's CDR3 is CASSTTGGHNEQFF. As DNA, the CDR3 is TGTGCCAGCAGCACGACAGGGGGTCACAATGAGCAGTTCTTC.

This chain connects TRBV9 to TRBJ1-6, with a possible D match to TRBD1 (5 bases). Germline assignment: CDR1 SGDLS and CDR2 YYNGEE. The CDR3 extends over 15 amino acids. V lost 1 base and J lost 5, with 10 bases in between. CDR3 bases: TGTGCCAGCAGCGTATGGGGGGACGATAATTCACCCCTCCACTTT. Amino acid sequence: CASSVWGDDNSPLHF. The complete variable domain, with remaining parts taken from reference TRBV9 and TRBJ1-6, reads DSGVTQTPKHLITATGQRVTLRCSPRSGDLSVYWYQQSLDQGLQFLIQYYNGEERAKGNILERFSAQQFPDLHSELNLSSLELGDSALYFCASSVWGDDNSPLHFGNGTRLTVT.

This clone rates as medium-sized. V gene TRBV7-6 combines with J gene TRBJ2-1; maybe TRBD1 (6 bases). There are 17 residues in the CDR3. Germline assignment: CDR1 SGHVS and CDR2 FNYEAQ. Between the trimmed V and J ends, which lost 7 bases and 3 bases, there was a span of 22 bases. The CDR3, as DNA: TGTGCCAGCACCCCCCTGGCCGGCAGGGGTCGCTACAATGAGCAGTTCTTC. Translated: CASTPLAGRGRYNEQFF.

The V call is TRBV9, the J call TRBJ1-5; 10 nucleotides match TRBD1. The CDR3 is made up of 16 amino acids. Trimming took 3 bases from V and 4 from J; bases not matched to a gene: 7. CDR1 and CDR2 (germline): SGDLS, YYNGEE. The CDR3 loop is CASSASGTGANQPQHF. DNA for the CDR3: TGTGCCAGCAGCGCCTCCGGGACAGGGGCTAATCAGCCCCAGCATTTT.

The chain uses TRBV7-9 and TRBJ2-2; 7 nucleotides agree with TRBD1. Germline-derived CDR1 and CDR2 are SEHNR and FQNEAQ (reference sequence). The CDR3 extends over 15 amino acids. Trimming cost V 5 bases and J 4 bases; bases outside gene matches: 7. Here the CDR3 DNA reads TGTGCCAGCAGCACAGGACAGGTGGCCACCGGGGAGCTGTTTTTT. Protein product: CASSTGQVATGELFF.

CDR3: CASRLETGELFF. The CDR3 region has the DNA TGTGCCAGCAGGCTAGAGACCGGGGAGCTGTTTTTT. The genes are TRBV7-2 and TRBJ2-2; D remains unclear. CDR1 and CDR2 (germline): SGHTA, FQGNSA. The V end lost 6 bases, the J end lost 5 bases, and 7 bases lay between the germline ends. The CDR3 covers 12 residues. Full variable domain (outside the CDR3, taken from reference TRBV7-2 and TRBJ2-2): GAGVSQSPSNKVTEKGKDVELRCDPISGHTALYWYRQSLGQGLEFLIYFQGNSAPDKSGLPSDRFSAERTGGSVSTLTIQRTQQEDSAVYLCASRLETGELFFGEGSRLTVL.

This clone was recorded only once. The genes are TRBV6-5 and TRBJ2-1; 12 bases agree with TRBD2. V gave up 6 bases and J gave up 3 bases; unmatched junction bases: 3. The CDR3 is made up of 15 amino acids. CDR1 is MNHEY and CDR2 is SVGAGI in the germline V gene. CDR3 in amino acids: CASSQTSGGYNEQFF. The CDR3 bases are TGTGCCAGCAGCCAGACTAGCGGGGGCTACAATGAGCAGTTCTTC.

The chain employs TRBV6-5 and TRBJ2-1, with D hard to call. The ends were cut back, 6 bases at V and 0 bases at J, with 12 bases in the middle. Germline V gene lookup returns CDR1 MNHEY and CDR2 SVGAGI. The CDR3 spans 15 residues. In DNA form, the CDR3 reads TGTGCCAGCAGCCCCGGTAAGAGCTCCTACAATGAGCAGTTCTTC. As protein: CASSPGKSSYNEQFF.

This rearrangement joins TRBV7-9 to TRBJ2-1; TRBD2 is a possible D gene (6 bases). Trimming left V 5 bases short and J 6 bases short, with 20 bases between. The CDR3 is made up of 16 amino acids. CDR1 and CDR2 (germline): SEHNR, FQNEAQ (reference sequence). The chain's CDR3 is CASSDNSGGPLNEQFF. The DNA of the CDR3 is TGTGCCAGCAGCGACAATAGCGGAGGCCCCCTCAATGAGCAGTTCTTC.

V usage is TRBV6-4 and J usage is TRBJ2-2; 7 nucleotides match TRBD1. This CDR3 spans 14 amino acids. V gave up 6 bases and J gave up 3 bases; unmatched junction bases: 4. CDR1 is MRHNA and CDR2 is SNTAGT in the germline V gene. As DNA, the CDR3 is TGTGCCAGCAGACCGGGACAGTACACCGGGGAGCTGTTTTTT. Its protein is CASRPGQYTGELFF.

V usage is TRBV19 and J usage is TRBJ2-3, with 12 bases that match TRBD2. V dropped 0 bases and J dropped 2; count of bases not matched to a gene: 9. The CDR3 consists of 19 residues. Germline CDR1 reads LNHDA; CDR2 reads SQIVND (reference sequence). For the CDR3, the DNA is TGTGCCAGTAGTATAGATAAACTAGCGGGGGGCCCCTACACAGATACGCAGTATTTT. This translates into CASSIDKLAGGPYTDTQYF.

This chain links TRBV9 with TRBJ2-3, with 14 bases identical to TRBD2. Trimming took 2 bases from V and 5 from J; bases not matched to a gene: 4. The CDR3 is 16 residues long. Germline loops: CDR1 SGDLS, CDR2 YYNGEE. In DNA, the CDR3 is TGTGCCAGCAGCGTCCAAGGGACTAGCGGGGGAGATACGCAGTATTTT. Its protein product is CASSVQGTSGGDTQYF.

The V call is TRBV30, the J call TRBJ1-1, with 7 nucleotides matching TRBD1. Germline assignment: CDR1 GTSNPN and CDR2 SVGIG (reference sequence). This CDR3 region has 12 residues. After removal of 8 bases from V and 4 bases from J, the junction contained 7 bases not matched to a gene. CDR3 DNA sequence: TGTGCCAAAATACAGGGGTCCACTGAAGCTTTCTTT. Amino acids: CAKIQGSTEAFF.

The chain couples TRBV10-3 to TRBJ2-1; D possibly corresponds to TRBD1 (5 bases). V was shortened by 7 bases and J by 5 bases, with 12 bases between the two germline ends. Germline assignment: CDR1 ENHRY and CDR2 SYGVKD. CDR3 size: 13 residues. The CDR3: CAITRQSDNEQFF. In DNA form, the CDR3 reads TGTGCCATCACGCGACAGTCGGACAATGAGCAGTTCTTC.

The V call is TRBV5-1, the J call TRBJ2-7; TRBD2 aligns across 15 bases. Trimming removed 0 bases from V and 5 bases from J; junction bases left unmatched: 3. CDR1 is SGHRS, CDR2 YFSETQ, per germline. This CDR3 has 16 residues. CDR3 DNA sequence: TGCGCCAGCAGCTTGGGGACTAGCGGGGGGGCGCACGAGCAGTACTTC. This sequence encodes CASSLGTSGGAHEQYF.

The chain is built from TRBV3-1 (or the pseudogene TRBV3-2) and TRBJ1-4; D is ambiguous. The V end was cut by 4 bases, the J end by 8 bases, with 14 bases between. This CDR3 comprises 14 residues. The V gene's germline CDR1 is LGHDT and CDR2 YNNKEL (reference sequence). CDR3 in DNA: TGTGCCAGCAGCCTCTTAGGGAGAGGAGAAAAACTGTTTTTT. The encoded protein is CASSLLGRGEKLFF.

The rearrangement joins TRBV5-1 to TRBJ2-1; D is perhaps TRBD1 (6 bases). CDR1 and CDR2 (germline): SGHRS, YFSETQ. Trimming removed 0 bases from V and 4 bases from J, with 11 bases in between. CDR3 length equals 15 residues. CDR3 in amino acids: CASSLVGRGYNEQFF. Written as DNA, the CDR3 is TGCGCCAGCAGCTTGGTGGGCAGGGGTTACAATGAGCAGTTCTTC. Full variable domain (remainder filled in from reference TRBV5-1 and TRBJ2-1): KAGVTQTPRYLIKTRGQQVTLSCSPISGHRSVSWYQQTPGQGLQFLFEYFSETQRNKGNFPGRFSGRQFSNSRSEMNVSTLELGDSALYLCASSLVGRGYNEQFFGPGTRLTVL.

V gene TRBV12-5 combines with J gene TRBJ2-3; maybe TRBD2 (6 bases). Looked up from germline, CDR1 is LGHNT and CDR2 is FRNRAP. CDR3 length equals 14 residues. Trimming removed 5 bases from V and 9 bases from J, with 18 bases in between. The DNA for the CDR3 is TGTGCTAGTGGTCCGGGACTTCCCCGGCAAACGCAGTATTTT. It is translated as CASGPGLPRQTQYF.

V is TRBV10-3 and J is TRBJ2-2, with D possibly matching TRBD1 (6 bases). CDR3 length equals 16 residues. From germline, CDR1 is ENHRY and CDR2 SYGVKD. V lost 0 bases and J lost 3, with 11 bases in between. The CDR3 coding sequence is TGTGCCATCAGTGAGTCCCCGGGACAAGACACCGGGGAGCTGTTTTTT. Translated: CAISESPGQDTGELFF.

This clone has just one count. The chain couples TRBV30 to TRBJ2-2; D is unresolved. The CDR3 has 14 amino acids. V was shortened by 3 bases and J by 4 bases, with 12 bases between the two germline ends. CDR1 is GTSNPN, CDR2 SVGIG, per germline (reference sequence). This CDR3 reads CAWSATLSTGELFF. As DNA, the CDR3 is TGTGCCTGGAGCGCCACCCTTAGCACCGGGGAGCTGTTTTTT.

This clone appeared a single time. The V gene is TRBV9, the J gene TRBJ2-1; 13 bases fit TRBD2. The CDR3 totals 14 residues. The germline V gene has CDR1 SGDLS and CDR2 YYNGEE. J was trimmed by 8 bases and V by 3 bases; bases with no gene match: 2. The CDR3 sequence is CASSGGLAGHEQFF. CDR3 DNA: TGTGCCAGCAGCGGGGGACTAGCGGGGCATGAGCAGTTCTTC. Full variable domain (remainder filled in from reference TRBV9 and TRBJ2-1): DSGVTQTPKHLITATGQRVTLRCSPRSGDLSVYWYQQSLDQGLQFLIQYYNGEERAKGNILERFSAQQFPDLHSELNLSSLELGDSALYFCASSGGLAGHEQFFGPGTRLTVL.

This clone was detected a few times. V usage is TRBV5-4 and J usage is TRBJ2-6, with 7 bases identical to TRBD1. V was clipped by 4 bases and J by 1 base; unmatched bases: 8. CDR3 length: 17 residues. In germline, CDR1 is SGHNT, CDR2 YYREEE (reference sequence). The CDR3, as DNA: TGTGCCAGCAGCACTGGACAGGTGGTATCTGGGGCCAACGTCCTGACTTTC. Protein sequence: CASSTGQVVSGANVLTF.

A single count supports this clone. The chain joins TRBV2 to TRBJ1-2; TRBD1 is a possible D gene (5 bases). The germline V gene has CDR1 SNHLY and CDR2 FYNNEI. The CDR3 contains 15 residues. The V end was cut by 8 bases, the J end by 4 bases, with 20 bases between. The CDR3 reads CASRVSQGPSYGYTF. The CDR3 bases are TGTGCCAGCCGAGTGAGCCAGGGCCCTAGCTATGGCTACACCTTC. Supplemented by reference TRBV2 and TRBJ1-2, the full variable domain reads EPEVTQTPSHQVTQMGQEVILRCVPISNHLYFYWYRQILGQKVEFLVSFYNNEISEKSEIFDDQFSVERPDGSNFTLKIRSTKLEDSAMYFCASRVSQGPSYGYTFGSGTRLTVV.

The chain is built from TRBV9 and TRBJ1-5; D uncertain. The CDR3 consists of 13 residues. Germline lookup yields CDR1 SGDLS and CDR2 YYNGEE. V was trimmed by 0 bases and J by 6 bases, leaving 7 bases between them. This CDR3 reads CASSVDPGQPQHF. CDR3 bases: TGTGCCAGCAGCGTAGACCCGGGTCAGCCCCAGCATTTT.